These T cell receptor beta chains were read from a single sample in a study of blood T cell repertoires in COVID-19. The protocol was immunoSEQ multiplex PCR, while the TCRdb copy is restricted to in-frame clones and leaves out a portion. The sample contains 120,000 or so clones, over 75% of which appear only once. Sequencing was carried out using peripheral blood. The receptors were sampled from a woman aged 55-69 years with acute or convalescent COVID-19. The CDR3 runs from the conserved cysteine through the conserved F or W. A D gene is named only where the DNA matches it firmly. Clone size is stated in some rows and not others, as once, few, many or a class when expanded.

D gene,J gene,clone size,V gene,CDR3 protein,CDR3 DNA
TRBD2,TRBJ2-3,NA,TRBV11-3,CASSLDNWASGDTQYF,TGTGCCAGCAGCTTAGATAATTGGGCTAGCGGAGATACGCAGTATTTT
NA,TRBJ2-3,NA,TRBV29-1,CSVDSFQRDTQYF,TGCAGCGTTGACTCCTTCCAGAGGGATACGCAGTATTTT
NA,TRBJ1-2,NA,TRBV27,CASSPDSLYGYTF,TGTGCCAGCAGTCCAGACAGCCTCTATGGCTACACCTTC
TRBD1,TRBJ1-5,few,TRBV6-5,CASSIRQGVGQPQHF,TGTGCCAGCAGTATCCGACAGGGTGTCGGTCAGCCCCAGCATTTT
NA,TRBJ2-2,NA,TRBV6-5,CASSYIGGTGELFF,TGTGCCAGCAGTTACATAGGCGGAACCGGGGAGCTGTTTTTT
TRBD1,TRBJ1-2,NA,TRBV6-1,CASSEEPGQGYGYTF,TGTGCCAGCAGTGAAGAGCCGGGACAGGGTTATGGCTACACCTTC
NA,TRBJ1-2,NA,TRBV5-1,CASSLGGQIGYTF,TGCGCCAGCAGCTTGGGGGGGCAGATCGGCTACACCTTC
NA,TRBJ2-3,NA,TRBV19,CASSIGQNPSTDTQYF,TGTGCCAGTAGTATTGGACAGAATCCTAGCACAGATACGCAGTATTTT
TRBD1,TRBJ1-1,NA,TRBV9,CASSAHQMGTGAKMGAFF,TGTGCCAGCAGCGCCCATCAGATGGGGACAGGGGCTAAGATGGGAGCTTTCTTT
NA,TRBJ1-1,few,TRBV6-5,CASSYGQNTEAFF,TGTGCCAGCAGTTACGGACAGAACACTGAAGCTTTCTTT
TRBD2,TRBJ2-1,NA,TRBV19,CASSIVRGRGGNEQFF,TGTGCCAGTAGTATAGTACGCGGGAGGGGAGGAAATGAGCAGTTCTTC
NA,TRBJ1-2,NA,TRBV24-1,CATWAGPGHGYTF,TGTGCCACATGGGCCGGCCCTGGGCATGGCTACACCTTC
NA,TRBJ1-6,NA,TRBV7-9,CASSLGAGYSPLHF,TGTGCCAGCAGCTTAGGTGCGGGATATTCACCCCTCCACTTT
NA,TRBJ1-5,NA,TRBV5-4,CASSLRGGNQPQHF,TGTGCCAGCAGCTTGAGGGGAGGGAATCAGCCCCAGCATTTT
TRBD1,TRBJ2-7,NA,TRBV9,CASSVEGTGSYEQYF,TGTGCCAGCAGCGTAGAAGGGACAGGATCCTACGAGCAGTACTTC
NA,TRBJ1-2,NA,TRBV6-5,CASTFRVEDYGYTF,TGTGCCAGCACCTTTAGGGTGGAGGACTATGGCTACACCTTC
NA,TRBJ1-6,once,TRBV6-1,CASSETDSFHF,TGTGCCAGCAGTGAAACCGACAGTTTCCACTTT
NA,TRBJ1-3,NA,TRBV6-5,CASSYSGGLAGNTIYF,TGTGCCAGCAGTTACTCCGGGGGGCTTGCTGGAAACACCATATATTTT
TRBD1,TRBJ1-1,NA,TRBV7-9,CASSPGQVNTEAFF,TGTGCCAGCAGCCCGGGACAGGTGAACACTGAAGCTTTCTTT
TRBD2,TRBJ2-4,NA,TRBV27,CASSFGRGRREAKNIQYF,TGTGCCAGCAGTTTCGGGCGGGGGAGGCGGGAGGCCAAAAACATTCAGTACTTC
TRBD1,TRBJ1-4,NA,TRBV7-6,CASSLRGTAEKLFF,TGTGCCAGCAGCTTACGGGGGACAGCTGAAAAACTGTTTTTT
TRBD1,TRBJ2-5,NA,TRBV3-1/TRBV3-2,CASSQEEADRGFQETQYF,TGTGCCAGCAGCCAAGAGGAGGCGGACAGGGGATTCCAAGAGACCCAGTACTTC
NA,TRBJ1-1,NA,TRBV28,CASSLGRTGEAFF,TGTGCCAGCAGTTTAGGGAGAACCGGTGAAGCTTTCTTT
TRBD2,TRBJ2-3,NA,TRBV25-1,CASSRAGALTDTQYF,TGTGCCAGCAGTCGGGCGGGAGCCCTCACAGATACGCAGTATTTT
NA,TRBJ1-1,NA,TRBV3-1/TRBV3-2,CASSPSGNTEAFF,TGTGCCAGCAGCCCTTCCGGGAACACTGAAGCTTTCTTT
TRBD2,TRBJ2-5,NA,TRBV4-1,CASSQDPSGTLQETQYF,TGCGCCAGCAGCCAAGACCCCAGCGGGACCCTCCAAGAGACCCAGTACTTC
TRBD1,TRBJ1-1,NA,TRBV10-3,CAISEGTATEAFF,TGTGCCATCAGTGAAGGGACAGCCACTGAAGCTTTCTTT
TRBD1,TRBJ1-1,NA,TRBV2,CASSTDRVNTEAFF,TGTGCCAGCAGTACCGACAGGGTGAACACTGAAGCTTTCTTT
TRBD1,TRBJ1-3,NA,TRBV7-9,CASSARGQSGNTIYF,TGTGCCAGCAGCGCGAGGGGACAGTCTGGAAACACCATATATTTT
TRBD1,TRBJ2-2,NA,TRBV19,CASSQGARTGELFF,TGTGCCAGTAGTCAGGGGGCGAGGACCGGGGAGCTGTTTTTT
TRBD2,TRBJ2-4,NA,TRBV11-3,CASSQSSRELDIQYF,TGTGCCAGCAGCCAGAGCTCGCGGGAGTTGGACATTCAGTACTTC
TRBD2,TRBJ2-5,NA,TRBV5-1,CASSLSSLAGGETQYF,TGCGCCAGCAGCTTGTCTTCTCTAGCGGGAGGAGAGACCCAGTACTTC
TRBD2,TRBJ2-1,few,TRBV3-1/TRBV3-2,CASSPRWLAGGIYNEQFF,TGTGCCAGCAGCCCGCGCTGGCTAGCGGGAGGAATCTACAATGAGCAGTTCTTC
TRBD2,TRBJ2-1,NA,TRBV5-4,CASSTGTSWEQFF,TGTGCCAGCAGCACTGGGACTAGTTGGGAGCAGTTCTTC
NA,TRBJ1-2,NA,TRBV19,CASSTGSSVNYGYTF,TGTGCCAGTAGTACAGGGTCGAGTGTTAACTATGGCTACACCTTC
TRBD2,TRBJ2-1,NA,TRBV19,CASTQPPEWAGGPNEQFF,TGTGCCAGTACCCAACCCCCCGAGTGGGCGGGAGGACCCAATGAGCAGTTCTTC
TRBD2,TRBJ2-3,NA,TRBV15,CATSRETVALAGGGDTQYF,TGTGCCACCAGCAGAGAAACGGTCGCACTAGCGGGAGGGGGGGATACGCAGTATTTT
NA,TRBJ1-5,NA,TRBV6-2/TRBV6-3,CASSFTVNQPQHF,TGTGCCAGCAGTTTCACAGTCAATCAGCCCCAGCATTTT
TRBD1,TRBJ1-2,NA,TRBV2,CASIRGQGARGYTF,TGTGCCAGCATCAGGGGACAGGGGGCGCGTGGCTACACCTTC
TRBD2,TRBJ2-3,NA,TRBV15,CATSNPGTSGTTDTQYF,TGTGCCACCAGCAACCCCGGGACTAGCGGGACCACAGATACGCAGTATTTT
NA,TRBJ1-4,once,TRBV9,CASSVSGATNEKLFF,TGTGCCAGCAGCGTCTCAGGGGCAACTAATGAAAAACTGTTTTTT
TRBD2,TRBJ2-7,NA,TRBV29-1,CSVGGGRRYEQYF,TGCAGCGTTGGAGGCGGGAGGAGGTACGAGCAGTACTTC
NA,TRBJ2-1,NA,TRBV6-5,CASNRGTTYNEQFF,TGTGCCAGCAATAGAGGAACTACCTACAATGAGCAGTTCTTC